Below are 2 T cell receptor beta chains sequenced from a single sample in a study of radiotherapy plus CTLA-4 blockade in lung cancer. Data came from immunoSEQ multiplex PCR; TCRdb stores just in-frame clones and leaves some out. The sample carries 80,000 or so clones, roughly 79% recorded once. The sample in question was peripheral blood, obtained from a patient treated with radiotherapy plus ipilimumab. The receptors derive from a human donor with non-small cell lung cancer whose response to radiotherapy plus ipilimumab could not be evaluated. Some clones in this sample may be carry-over from other donors' samples.

The chain carries TRBV6-5 and TRBJ2-7; no definite D call. Between the trimmed V and J ends, which lost 2 bases and 3 bases, there was a span of 5 bases. The CDR3 covers 12 residues. The V gene's germline CDR1 is MNHEY and CDR2 SVGAGI. The CDR3 here is CASSYTGYEQYF. The CDR3, as DNA: TGTGCCAGCAGTTACACCGGCTACGAGCAGTACTTC.

Here the CDR3 reads CASSLAPGDTEAFF. CDR3 sequence (DNA): TGCGCCAGCAGCTTGGCGCCGGGAGACACTGAAGCTTTCTTT. V and J are TRBV5-1 and TRBJ1-1; D gene uncertain. There are 14 residues in the CDR3. Germline CDR1 SGHRS, CDR2 YFSETQ. V lost 0 bases to trimming and J lost 3 bases, with 9 bases between them.